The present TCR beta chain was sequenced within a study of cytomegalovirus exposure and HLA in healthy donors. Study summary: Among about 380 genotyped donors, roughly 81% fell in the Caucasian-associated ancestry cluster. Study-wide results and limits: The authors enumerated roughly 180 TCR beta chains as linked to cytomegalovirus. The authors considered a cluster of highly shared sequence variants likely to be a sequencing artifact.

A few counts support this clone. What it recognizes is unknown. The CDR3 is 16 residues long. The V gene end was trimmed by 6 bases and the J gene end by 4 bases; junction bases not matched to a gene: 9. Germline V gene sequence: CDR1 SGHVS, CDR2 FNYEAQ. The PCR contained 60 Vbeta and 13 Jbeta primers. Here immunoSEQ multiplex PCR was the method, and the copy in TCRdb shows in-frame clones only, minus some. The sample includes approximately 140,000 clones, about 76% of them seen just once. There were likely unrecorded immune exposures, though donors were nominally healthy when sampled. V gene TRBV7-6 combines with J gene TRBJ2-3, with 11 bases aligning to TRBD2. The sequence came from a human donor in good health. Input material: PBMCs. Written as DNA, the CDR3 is TGTGCCAGCAGTCCCCCAGCTAGCGGGAGGTCAGATACGCAGTATTTT. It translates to CASSPPASGRSDTQYF.